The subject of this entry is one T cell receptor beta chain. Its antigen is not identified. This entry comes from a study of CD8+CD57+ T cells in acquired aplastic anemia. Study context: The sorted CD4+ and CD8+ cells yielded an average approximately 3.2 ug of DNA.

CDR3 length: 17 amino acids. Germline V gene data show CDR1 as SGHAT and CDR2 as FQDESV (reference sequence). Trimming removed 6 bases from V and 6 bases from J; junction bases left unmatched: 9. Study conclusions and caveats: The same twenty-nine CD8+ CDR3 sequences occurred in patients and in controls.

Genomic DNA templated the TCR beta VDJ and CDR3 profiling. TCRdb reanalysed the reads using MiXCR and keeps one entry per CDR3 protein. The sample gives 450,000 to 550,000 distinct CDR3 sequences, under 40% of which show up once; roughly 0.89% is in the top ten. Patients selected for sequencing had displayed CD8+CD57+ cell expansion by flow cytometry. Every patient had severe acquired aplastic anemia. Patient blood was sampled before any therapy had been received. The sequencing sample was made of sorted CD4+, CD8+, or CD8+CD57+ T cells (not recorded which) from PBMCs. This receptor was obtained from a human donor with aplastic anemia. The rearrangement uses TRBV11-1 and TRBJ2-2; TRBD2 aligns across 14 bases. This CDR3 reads CASSLGLAGAGSGELFF. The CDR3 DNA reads TGTGCCAGCAGTTTGGGACTAGCGGGGGCGGGGTCCGGGGAGCTGTTTTTT.